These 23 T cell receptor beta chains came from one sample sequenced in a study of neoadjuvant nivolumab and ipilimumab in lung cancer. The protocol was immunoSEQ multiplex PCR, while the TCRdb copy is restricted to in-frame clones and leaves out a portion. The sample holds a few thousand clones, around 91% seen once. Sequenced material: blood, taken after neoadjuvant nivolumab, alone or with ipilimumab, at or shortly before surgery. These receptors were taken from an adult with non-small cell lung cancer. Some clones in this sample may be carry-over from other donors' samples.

CDR3 amino acids: CASSLAGTGNYEQYF. The CDR3, as DNA: TGCGCCAGCAGCTTGGCTGGGACAGGAAACTACGAGCAGTACTTC. The chain is built from TRBV5-1 and TRBJ2-7; 8 positions match TRBD1. Germline CDR1 reads SGHRS; CDR2 reads YFSETQ. With 0 bases clipped from V and 3 bases from J, the junction kept 5 bases outside the gene matches. This CDR3 region has 15 residues.

The CDR3 DNA reads as TGTGCCAGCAGTGACTCTAGCGGGAGCTCCTACGAGCAGTACTTC. It yields the protein CASSDSSGSSYEQYF. The chain recombines TRBV6-1 with TRBJ2-7; 10 nucleotides agree with TRBD2. The J segment lost 0 bases and the V segment lost 3 bases, leaving 2 bases of the junction unmatched. CDR3 length: 15 amino acids. In germline, CDR1 is MNHNS, CDR2 SASEGT.

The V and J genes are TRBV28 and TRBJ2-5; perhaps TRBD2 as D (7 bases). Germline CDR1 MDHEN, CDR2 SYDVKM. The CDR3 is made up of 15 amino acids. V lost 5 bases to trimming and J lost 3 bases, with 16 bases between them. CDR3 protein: CASSTAGAAKETQYF. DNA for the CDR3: TGTGCCAGCAGTACGGCGGGGGCCGCTAAAGAGACCCAGTACTTC.

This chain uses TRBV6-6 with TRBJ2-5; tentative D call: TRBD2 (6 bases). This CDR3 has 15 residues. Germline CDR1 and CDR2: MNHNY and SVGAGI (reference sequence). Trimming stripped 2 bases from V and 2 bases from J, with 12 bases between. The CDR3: CASSYLNGGQETQYF. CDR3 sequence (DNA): TGTGCCAGCAGTTACCTCAATGGGGGGCAAGAGACCCAGTACTTC.

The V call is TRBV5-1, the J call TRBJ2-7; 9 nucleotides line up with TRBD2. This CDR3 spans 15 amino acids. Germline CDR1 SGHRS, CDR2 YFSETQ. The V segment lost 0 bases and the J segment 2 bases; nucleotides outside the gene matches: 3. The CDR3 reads CASSLAASGAYEQYF. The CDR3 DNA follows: TGCGCCAGCAGCTTGGCCGCTAGCGGGGCCTACGAGCAGTACTTC.

The CDR3, as DNA: TGTGCCAGCAGTCGCGGGAACTCCTACAATGAGCAGTTCTTC. It yields the protein CASSRGNSYNEQFF. The chain joins TRBV11-2 to TRBJ2-1, with D tentatively TRBD2 (6 bases). The CDR3 runs 14 residues. Per germline, CDR1 SGHAT and CDR2 FQNNGV. Trimming left V 6 bases short and J 0 bases short, with 9 bases between.

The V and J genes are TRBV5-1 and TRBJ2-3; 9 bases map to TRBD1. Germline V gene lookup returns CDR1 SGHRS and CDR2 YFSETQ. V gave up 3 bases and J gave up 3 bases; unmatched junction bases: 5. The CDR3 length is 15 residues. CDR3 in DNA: TGCGCCAGCAGCTGGGGGACAGGGAGAACAGATACGCAGTATTTT. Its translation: CASSWGTGRTDTQYF.

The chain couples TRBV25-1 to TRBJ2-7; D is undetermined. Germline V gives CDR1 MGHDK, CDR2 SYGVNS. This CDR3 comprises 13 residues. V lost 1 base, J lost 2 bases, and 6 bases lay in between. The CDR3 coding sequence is TGTGCCAGCAGTGAATTTGCAGCCTACGAGCAGTACTTC. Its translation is CASSEFAAYEQYF.

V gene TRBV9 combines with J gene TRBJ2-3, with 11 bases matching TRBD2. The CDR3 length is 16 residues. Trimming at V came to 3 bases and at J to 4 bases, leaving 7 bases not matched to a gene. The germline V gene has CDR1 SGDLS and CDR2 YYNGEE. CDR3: CASSARLAGSADTQYF. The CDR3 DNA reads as TGTGCCAGCAGCGCTCGACTAGCGGGGAGCGCAGATACGCAGTATTTT.

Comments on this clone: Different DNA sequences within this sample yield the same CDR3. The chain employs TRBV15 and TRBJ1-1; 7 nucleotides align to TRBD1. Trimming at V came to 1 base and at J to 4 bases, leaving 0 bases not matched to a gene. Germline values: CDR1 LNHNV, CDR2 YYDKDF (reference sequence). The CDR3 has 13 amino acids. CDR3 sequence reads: CATSRAGGTEAFF. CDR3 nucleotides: TGTGCCACCAGCAGAGCAGGGGGCACTGAAGCTTTCTTT. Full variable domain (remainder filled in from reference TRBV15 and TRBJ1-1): DAMVIQNPRYQVTQFGKPVTLSCSQTLNHNVMYWYQQKSSQAPKLLFHYYDKDFNNEADTPDNFQSRRPNTSFCFLDIRSPGLGDTAMYLCATSRAGGTEAFFGQGTRLTVV.

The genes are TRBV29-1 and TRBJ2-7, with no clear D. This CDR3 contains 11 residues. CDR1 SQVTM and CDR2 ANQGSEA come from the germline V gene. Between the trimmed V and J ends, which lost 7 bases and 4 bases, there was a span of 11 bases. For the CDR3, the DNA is TGCAGCGCGCTTGGTGGGTACGAGCAGTACTTC. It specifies CSALGGYEQYF.

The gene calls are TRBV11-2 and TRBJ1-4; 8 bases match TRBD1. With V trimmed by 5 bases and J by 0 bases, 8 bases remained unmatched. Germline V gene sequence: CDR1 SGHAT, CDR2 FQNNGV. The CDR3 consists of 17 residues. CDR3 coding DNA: TGTGCCAGCAGCCGAGGGACAGGTTTGACAACTAATGAAAAACTGTTTTTT. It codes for CASSRGTGLTTNEKLFF. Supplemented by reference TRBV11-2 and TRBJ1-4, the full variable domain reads EAGVAQSPRYKIIEKRQSVAFWCNPISGHATLYWYQQILGQGPKLLIQFQNNGVVDDSQLPKDRFSAERLKGVDSTLKIQPAKLEDSAVYLCASSRGTGLTTNEKLFFGSGTQLSVL.

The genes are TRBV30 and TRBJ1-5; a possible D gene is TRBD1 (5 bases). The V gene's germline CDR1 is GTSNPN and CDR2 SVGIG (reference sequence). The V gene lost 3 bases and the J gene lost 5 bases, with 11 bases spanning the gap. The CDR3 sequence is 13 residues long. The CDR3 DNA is TGTGCCTGGAGCGGCGGGGGGGATCAGCCCCAGCATTTT. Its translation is CAWSGGGDQPQHF.

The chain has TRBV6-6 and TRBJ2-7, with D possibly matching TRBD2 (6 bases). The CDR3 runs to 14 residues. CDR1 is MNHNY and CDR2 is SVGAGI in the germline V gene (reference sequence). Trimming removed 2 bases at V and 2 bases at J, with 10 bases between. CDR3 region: CASSYGTSPYEQYF. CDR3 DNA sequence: TGTGCCAGCAGTTACGGGACTTCCCCCTACGAGCAGTACTTC.

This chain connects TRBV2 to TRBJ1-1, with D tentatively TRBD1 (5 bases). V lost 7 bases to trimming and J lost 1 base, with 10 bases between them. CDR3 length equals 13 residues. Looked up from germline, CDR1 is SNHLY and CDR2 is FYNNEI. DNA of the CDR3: TGTGCCAGCACTTTCGGGGGGAACACTGAAGCTTTCTTT. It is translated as CASTFGGNTEAFF.

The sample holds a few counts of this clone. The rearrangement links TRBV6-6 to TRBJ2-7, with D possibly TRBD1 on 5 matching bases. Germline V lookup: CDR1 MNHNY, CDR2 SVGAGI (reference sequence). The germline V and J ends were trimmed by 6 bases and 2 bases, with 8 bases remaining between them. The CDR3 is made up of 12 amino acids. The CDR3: CASSRVTYEQYF. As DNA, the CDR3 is TGTGCCAGCAGCAGGGTGACCTACGAGCAGTACTTC.

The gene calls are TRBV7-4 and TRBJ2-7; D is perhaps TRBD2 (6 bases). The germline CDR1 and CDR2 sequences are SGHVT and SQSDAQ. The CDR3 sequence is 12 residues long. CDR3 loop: CAVAGSWYEQYF. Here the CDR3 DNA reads TGTGCGGTGGCGGGAAGTTGGTACGAGCAGTACTTC.

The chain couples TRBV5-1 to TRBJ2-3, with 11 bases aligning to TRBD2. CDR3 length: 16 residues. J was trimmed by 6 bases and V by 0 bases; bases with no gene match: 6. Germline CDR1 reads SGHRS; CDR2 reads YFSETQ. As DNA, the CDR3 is TGCGCCAGCAGCTTGGTCCTAGCGGGAGGTGGTGATACGCAGTATTTT. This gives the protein CASSLVLAGGGDTQYF.

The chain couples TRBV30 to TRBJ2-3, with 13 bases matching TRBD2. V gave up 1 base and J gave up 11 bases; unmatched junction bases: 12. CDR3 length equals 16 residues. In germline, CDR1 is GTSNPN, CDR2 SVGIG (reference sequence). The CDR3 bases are TGTGCCTGGAGTGGGGGACTAGCGGGAAAGAGGGAGAGGCAGTATTTT. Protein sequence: CAWSGGLAGKRERQYF.

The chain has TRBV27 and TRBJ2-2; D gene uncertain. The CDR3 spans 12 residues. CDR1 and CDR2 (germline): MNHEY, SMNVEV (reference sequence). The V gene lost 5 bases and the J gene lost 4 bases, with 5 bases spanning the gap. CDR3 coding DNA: TGTGCCAGCAGTAGGCTCACCGGGGAGCTGTTTTTT. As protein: CASSRLTGELFF.

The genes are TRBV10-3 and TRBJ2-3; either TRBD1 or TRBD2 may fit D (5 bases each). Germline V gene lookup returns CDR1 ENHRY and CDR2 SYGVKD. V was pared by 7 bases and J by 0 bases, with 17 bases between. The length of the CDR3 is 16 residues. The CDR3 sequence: CAITPGTSLSTDTQYF. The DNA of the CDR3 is TGTGCCATCACCCCCGGGACCAGTCTTAGCACAGATACGCAGTATTTT.

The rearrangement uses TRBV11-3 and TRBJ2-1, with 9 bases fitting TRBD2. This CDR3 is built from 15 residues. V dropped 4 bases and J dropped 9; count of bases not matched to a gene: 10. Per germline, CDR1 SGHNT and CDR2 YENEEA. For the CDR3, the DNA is TGTGCCAGCAGCTCGGGGGGACTAGCTTCGGCTGAGCAGTTCTTC. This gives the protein CASSSGGLASAEQFF.

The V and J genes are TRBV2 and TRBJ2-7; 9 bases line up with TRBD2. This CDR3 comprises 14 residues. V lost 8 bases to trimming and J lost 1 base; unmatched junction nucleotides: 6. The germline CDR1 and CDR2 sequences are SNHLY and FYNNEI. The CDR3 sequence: CASGGGRASYEQYF. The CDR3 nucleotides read TGTGCCAGCGGGGGCGGGAGGGCTTCCTACGAGCAGTACTTC.